The sequence of this T cell receptor beta chain was determined in a study of cytomegalovirus exposure and HLA in healthy donors. On the study more broadly: The roughly 130 validation repertoires used the same platform as the approximately 700 first-cohort repertoires (as reported by a later analysis).

Study findings and constraints: Subsequent analysis showed first-cohort TCR clusters tending to co-occur in roughly 130 validation repertoires. Rarity marked most TCR sequences, yet some public TCRs occurred in many donors. Cytomegalovirus-associated TCR beta chains were listed, numbering some 150.

Here immunoSEQ multiplex PCR was the method, and the copy in TCRdb shows in-frame clones only, minus some. The data show over 150,000 clones, about 82% seen once. Note on this clone: Antigen unknown.

Sequencing was performed on PBMCs. This clonotype originated in a human donor in good health.

The CDR3 spells CASSLNPSIEQYF. CDR3 sequence (DNA): TGTGCCAGCAGCTTGAATCCTAGTATCGAGCAGTACTTC. V and J are TRBV5-4 and TRBJ2-7, with D unclear. Germline CDR1 reads SGHNT; CDR2 reads YYREEE (reference sequence). Trimming took 1 base from V and 6 from J, leaving 11 bases between them. The CDR3 sequence is 13 residues long. Combining the CDR3 with reference TRBV5-4 and TRBJ2-7 gives the whole variable domain ETGVTQSPTHLIKTRGQQVTLRCSSQSGHNTVSWYQQALGQGPQFIFQYYREEENGRGNFPPRFSGLQFPNYSSELNVNALELDDSALYLCASSLNPSIEQYFGPGTRLTVT.